A single sample is the source of the 16 T cell receptor beta chains below, sequenced in a study of CD8 T cells in Susac syndrome. An input of 0.5 to 1 ug of RNA was subjected to reverse transcription using random hexamers. TCRdb fed the immunoSEQ multiplex PCR reads into MiXCR, producing one record per CDR3 protein. In the table there are some 180,000 distinct CDR3 sequences, roughly 95% of which are singletons. The sample was CD4+ T cells from PBMCs. These receptors were taken from a human donor in good health.

The chain combines TRBV18 with TRBJ2-7, with TRBD2 identical over 9 bases. Germline-derived CDR1 and CDR2 are KGHSH and LQKENI. Trimming removed 6 bases from V and 3 bases from J; junction bases left unmatched: 9. This CDR3 is built from 15 residues. CDR3 bases: TGTGCCAGCTCCGGGAAACATAGCGGGAGCTACGAGCAGTACTTC. Its translation: CASSGKHSGSYEQYF.

V and J are TRBV7-8 and TRBJ2-1; TRBD2 might be the D (5 bases). Between the trimmed V and J ends, which lost 7 bases and 0 bases, there was a span of 10 bases. CDR3 length equals 14 residues. Germline V gene sequence: CDR1 SGHVS, CDR2 FQNEAQ. For the CDR3, the DNA is TGTGCCAGCAAGCGGACCTCCTCCTACAATGAGCAGTTCTTC. As protein: CASKRTSSYNEQFF.

The V and J genes are TRBV12-3 or TRBV12-4 and TRBJ1-5; D perhaps matches TRBD1 (6 bases). CDR3 length: 14 residues. V lost 3 bases and J lost 7, with 13 bases in between. CDR3: CASSFAGGRQPQHF. CDR3 sequence (DNA): TGTGCCAGCAGTTTCGCGGGGGGCAGGCAGCCCCAGCATTTT.

The CDR3 here is CGWGGDANNEQFF. The CDR3 region has the DNA TGCGGGTGGGGGGGAGATGCAAACAATGAGCAGTTCTTC. The chain recombines TRBV20-1 with TRBJ2-1, with 7 nucleotides matching TRBD2. This CDR3 has 13 amino acids. The germline V gene has CDR1 DFQATT and CDR2 SNEGSKA (reference sequence).

CDR3 amino acids: CASSVSGGTYEQYF. DNA of the CDR3: TGTGCCAGTTCGGTGTCGGGCGGAACCTACGAGCAGTACTTC. The rearrangement links TRBV19 to TRBJ2-7, with D unclear. This CDR3 comprises 14 residues. V was cut by 8 bases and J by 2 bases, with 16 bases left in between. Germline V gene data show CDR1 as LNHDA and CDR2 as SQIVND (reference sequence).

This clonotype has just one count. V usage is TRBV12-5 and J usage is TRBJ2-5; TRBD2 is a possible D gene (6 bases). Deletions cut 2 bases from V and 4 bases from J, with 11 bases between. Germline V gene data show CDR1 as LGHNT and CDR2 as FRNRAP. The CDR3 is 14 amino acids. The chain's CDR3 is CASGLTGGGETQYF. The DNA of the CDR3 is TGTGCTAGTGGTTTGACCGGGGGAGGAGAGACCCAGTACTTC. Together with reference TRBV12-5 and TRBJ2-5, the CDR3 gives the full variable domain: DARVTQTPRHKVTEMGQEVTMRCQPILGHNTVFWYRQTMMQGLELLAYFRNRAPLDDSGMPKDRFSAEMPDATLATLKIQPSEPRDSAVYFCASGLTGGGETQYFGPGTRLLVL.

This clonotype was detected a few times. V usage is TRBV24-1 and J usage is TRBJ2-7, with D tentatively TRBD1 or TRBD2 (5 bases each). The germline V gene has CDR1 KGHDR and CDR2 SFDVKD. The length of the CDR3 is 13 residues. V was cut by 6 bases and J by 7 bases, with 15 bases left in between. CDR3 DNA: TGTGCCACCAGTCGGGGCGCCCAGAGGGAGCAGTACTTC. Protein: CATSRGAQREQYF.

The chain is built from TRBV29-1 and TRBJ2-2; TRBD1 aligns across 7 bases. V dropped 6 bases and J dropped 6; count of bases not matched to a gene: 4. The germline gives CDR1 SQVTM, CDR2 ANQGSEA. The CDR3 length is 12 residues. The CDR3 is CSVNRGPGELFF. CDR3 sequence (DNA): TGCAGCGTGAACAGGGGCCCCGGGGAGCTGTTTTTT.

V and J are TRBV27 and TRBJ1-1; TRBD1 might be the D (5 bases). V was trimmed by 5 bases and J by 10 bases, leaving 14 bases between them. The length of the CDR3 is 12 residues. CDR1 and CDR2 (germline): MNHEY, SMNVEV (reference sequence). This CDR3 reads CASSPGTQGAFF. Here the CDR3 DNA reads TGTGCCAGCAGTCCTGGGACCCAGGGAGCTTTCTTT.

The CDR3 loop is CASSQDRGIQPQHF. CDR3 nucleotide sequence: TGTGCCAGCAGTCAGGACAGGGGGATTCAGCCCCAGCATTTT. The genes are TRBV6-4 and TRBJ1-5, with 10 bases lining up with TRBD1. J was trimmed by 6 bases and V by 5 bases; bases with no gene match: 4. The CDR3 extends over 14 amino acids. Germline values: CDR1 MRHNA, CDR2 SNTAGT.

This chain connects TRBV4-3 to TRBJ2-7, with no clear D. In germline, CDR1 is LGHNA, CDR2 YSLEER. This CDR3 comprises 14 residues. The V and J ends lost 4 bases and 2 bases respectively, with 12 bases between them. The CDR3 region has the DNA TGCGCCAGCAGCCCCCGACGAACAACCTACGAGCAGTACTTC. This translates into CASSPRRTTYEQYF.

This chain links TRBV29-1 with TRBJ2-5; 10 bases are a match to TRBD1. With 7 bases clipped from V and 4 bases from J, the junction kept 3 bases outside the gene matches. Germline lookup yields CDR1 SQVTM and CDR2 ANQGSEA. The CDR3 length is 12 residues. The CDR3 DNA follows: TGCAGCGGGGGACAGGGGAGAGAGACCCAGTACTTC. Residues: CSGGQGRETQYF.

The chain combines TRBV29-1 with TRBJ2-1; 7 bases are shared with TRBD1. Germline CDR1 SQVTM, CDR2 ANQGSEA. J gave up 9 bases and V 1 base, and 3 bases lay outside the gene matches. There are 12 residues in the CDR3. The DNA of the CDR3 is TGCAGCGTTGAAGGCTACAGGGGTGAGCAGTTCTTC. Protein sequence: CSVEGYRGEQFF.

The V gene is TRBV12-3 or TRBV12-4, the J gene TRBJ2-1; D gene unclear. The CDR3 runs 14 residues. V lost 6 bases to trimming and J lost 5 bases, with 14 bases between them. CDR3 in amino acids: CASSPDVWDNEQFF. CDR3 coding DNA: TGTGCCAGCAGCCCGGATGTTTGGGACAATGAGCAGTTCTTC.

The J gene is TRBJ2-7, the V gene TRBV4-2; a possible D gene is TRBD1 (6 bases). Trimming removed 0 bases from V and 3 bases from J, with 6 bases in between. Germline V gene sequence: CDR1 LGHNA, CDR2 YNFKEQ. The CDR3 runs 13 residues. This CDR3 is CASSQDRGYEQYF. The CDR3 region has the DNA TGTGCCAGCAGCCAAGACAGGGGCTACGAGCAGTACTTC.

V and J are TRBV29-1 and TRBJ1-1, with 7 bases aligning to TRBD1. The germline CDR1 and CDR2 sequences are SQVTM and ANQGSEA. With V trimmed by 6 bases and J by 3 bases, 22 bases remained unmatched. There are 18 residues in the CDR3. CDR3 loop: CSVVDRVIFGESYTEAFF. The DNA for the CDR3 is TGCAGCGTCGTTGACAGGGTAATATTTGGGGAATCCTACACTGAAGCTTTCTTT. Full variable domain (remainder filled in from reference TRBV29-1 and TRBJ1-1): SAVISQKPSRDICQRGTSLTIQCQVDSQVTMMFWYRQQPGQSLTLIATANQGSEATYESGFVIDKFPISRPNLTFSTLTVSNMSPEDSSIYLCSVVDRVIFGESYTEAFFGQGTRLTVV.